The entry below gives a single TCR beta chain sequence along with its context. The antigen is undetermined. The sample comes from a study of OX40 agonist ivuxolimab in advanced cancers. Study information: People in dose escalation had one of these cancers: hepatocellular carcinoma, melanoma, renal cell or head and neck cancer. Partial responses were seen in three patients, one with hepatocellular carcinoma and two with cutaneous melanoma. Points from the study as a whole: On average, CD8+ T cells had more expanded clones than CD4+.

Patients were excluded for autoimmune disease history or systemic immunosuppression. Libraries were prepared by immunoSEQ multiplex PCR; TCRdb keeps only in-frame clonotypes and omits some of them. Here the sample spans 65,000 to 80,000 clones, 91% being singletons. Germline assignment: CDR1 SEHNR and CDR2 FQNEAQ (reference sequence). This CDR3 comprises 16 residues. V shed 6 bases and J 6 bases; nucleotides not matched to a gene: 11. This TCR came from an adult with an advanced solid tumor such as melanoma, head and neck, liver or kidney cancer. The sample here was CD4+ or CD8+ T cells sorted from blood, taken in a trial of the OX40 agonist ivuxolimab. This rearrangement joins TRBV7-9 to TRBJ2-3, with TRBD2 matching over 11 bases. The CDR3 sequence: CASSLLAGVGGDTQYF. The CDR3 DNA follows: TGTGCCAGCAGTTTACTAGCGGGAGTTGGCGGGGATACGCAGTATTTT.